This entry lists 19 T cell receptor beta chains sequenced from one sample in a study of naive and memory T cell subsets. An equimolar mix of two oligonucleotides served as the beta constant-region primer for TRBC1 and TRBC2. TCRdb recomputed calls from the UMI-ligation and nested PCR reads with MiXCR, one row per CDR3 protein. The repertoire consists of over 25,000 distinct CDR3 sequences, with 9.5% to 12% occurring once and the leading ten covering about 15%. Sequenced: effector memory CD4+ T cells from blood. As to subset: effector memory, CD45RA- CD27-. These receptors originate from a human donor in good health.

The gene calls are TRBV30 and TRBJ1-4; 9 bases map to TRBD1. With 6 bases clipped from V and 7 bases from J, the junction kept 9 bases outside the gene matches. Germline CDR1 reads GTSNPN; CDR2 reads SVGIG (reference sequence). The CDR3 runs to 14 residues. CDR3 residues: CACQRTGAGEKLFF. The CDR3 nucleotides are TGTGCCTGCCAACGGACAGGGGCGGGTGAAAAACTGTTTTTT.

This clonotype turned up a few times. This rearrangement joins TRBV5-6 to TRBJ2-3; TRBD1 aligns across 8 bases. V lost 2 bases to trimming and J lost 4 bases; unmatched junction nucleotides: 3. The CDR3 runs to 14 residues. The V gene's germline CDR1 is SGHDT and CDR2 YYEEEE. CDR3 protein: CASSFQGAPDTQYF. Written as DNA, the CDR3 is TGTGCCAGCAGCTTTCAGGGGGCCCCAGATACGCAGTATTTT.

This clonotype was seen only a few times. This chain uses TRBV13 with TRBJ2-6, with TRBD1 as a possible D gene (6 bases). V lost 1 base to trimming and J lost 0 bases, with 10 bases between them. This CDR3 has 17 residues. Germline CDR1 reads PRHDT; CDR2 reads FYEKMQ (reference sequence). In nucleotides, the CDR3 is TGTGCCAGCAGCTTAGAACAGGGCGGCTCTGGGGCCAACGTCCTGACTTTC. Amino acids: CASSLEQGGSGANVLTF.

Relative to its sample, this clonotype is medium-sized (0.01 to 0.1%). The chain employs TRBV6-6 and TRBJ1-2, with D unclear. Per germline, CDR1 MNHNY and CDR2 SVGAGI (reference sequence). V lost 0 bases, J lost 0 bases, and 11 bases lay in between. CDR3 length: 16 residues. Here the CDR3 reads CASSYSSWEPNYGYTF. As DNA, the CDR3 is TGTGCCAGCAGTTACTCGTCGTGGGAGCCTAACTATGGCTACACCTTC.

V gene TRBV6-6 combines with J gene TRBJ1-4; D possibly corresponds to TRBD1 (6 bases). V was cut by 6 bases and J by 5 bases, with 13 bases left in between. Germline CDR1 MNHNY, CDR2 SVGAGI (reference sequence). The CDR3 runs to 14 residues. CDR3 sequence (DNA): TGTGCCAGCAGGCAGGGGACACGAAATGAAAAACTGTTTTTT. Residues: CASRQGTRNEKLFF.

This clonotype was counted many times. The chain employs TRBV7-2 and TRBJ2-1; the D is unclear. Looked up from germline, CDR1 is SGHTA and CDR2 is FQGNSA. Trimming cost V 2 bases and J 0 bases, with 14 bases left between them. This CDR3 region has 17 residues. Here the CDR3 reads CASSLYNGISSYNEQFF. CDR3 sequence (DNA): TGTGCCAGCAGCTTATATAATGGGATAAGCTCCTACAATGAGCAGTTCTTC.

This clonotype showed up many times. V and J are TRBV6-2 or TRBV6-3 and TRBJ2-6; TRBD1 agrees at 9 bases. Germline loops: CDR1 MNHEY, CDR2 SVGEGT. J lost 1 base, V lost 4 bases, and 5 bases had no gene match. The CDR3 extends over 17 amino acids. CDR3 loop: CASSWGQGRSGANVLTF. CDR3 coding DNA: TGTGCCAGCAGTTGGGGACAGGGACGATCTGGGGCCAACGTCCTGACTTTC.

The sample holds many counts of this clonotype. The rearrangement links TRBV18 to TRBJ1-1; 7 bases align to TRBD1. CDR3 length: 14 amino acids. Trimming at V came to 4 bases and at J to 1 base, leaving 3 bases not matched to a gene. The V gene's germline CDR1 is KGHSH and CDR2 LQKENI. CDR3 in DNA: TGTGCCAGCTCACTTGGGACAGCGAACACTGAAGCTTTCTTT. Residues: CASSLGTANTEAFF.

This clonotype was seen at least ten times. The chain employs TRBV5-6 and TRBJ1-1; D is uncertain. V shed 1 base and J shed 8 bases, with 12 bases lying between them. Germline V gene sequence: CDR1 SGHDT, CDR2 YYEEEE. CDR3 length: 13 amino acids. Here the CDR3 DNA reads TGTGCCAGCAGCTTGACCCCCCGGACCGAAGCTTTCTTT. This codes for CASSLTPRTEAFF.

This clonotype has ten or more counts. The V gene is TRBV7-9, the J gene TRBJ2-1; TRBD1 matches 7 bases. The V segment lost 6 bases and the J segment 3 bases; nucleotides outside the gene matches: 5. Germline lookup yields CDR1 SEHNR and CDR2 FQNEAQ (reference sequence). The CDR3 runs to 14 residues. The CDR3 sequence is CASRPDRDYNEQFF. Here the CDR3 DNA reads TGTGCCAGCAGACCCGACAGGGACTACAATGAGCAGTTCTTC.

This chain connects TRBV2 to TRBJ2-7; 8 bases map to TRBD1. Trimming at V came to 6 bases and at J to 2 bases, leaving 9 bases not matched to a gene. From germline, CDR1 is SNHLY and CDR2 FYNNEI. The CDR3 has 15 amino acids. For the CDR3, the DNA is TGTGCCAGCAGAGTAAGGACAGGGTATGCCTACGAGCAGTACTTC. Its translation is CASRVRTGYAYEQYF.

This clonotype was seen a handful of times. J is TRBJ2-1 and V is TRBV20-1, with 7 nucleotides matching TRBD2. V was clipped by 1 base and J by 2 bases; unmatched bases: 5. Germline CDR1 is DFQATT and CDR2 is SNEGSKA (reference sequence). The CDR3 consists of 15 residues. CDR3: CSARGRGNPYNEQFF. The CDR3 nucleotides read TGCAGTGCTAGAGGGCGGGGGAACCCCTACAATGAGCAGTTCTTC.

This clonotype was picked up many times. The V and J genes are TRBV2 and TRBJ2-7; D ambiguous. Germline V lookup: CDR1 SNHLY, CDR2 FYNNEI. Trimming left V 5 bases short and J 6 bases short, with 14 bases between. The CDR3 is 13 residues long. The CDR3 here is CASSLVGPSEQYF. The CDR3 nucleotides are TGTGCCAGCAGTTTAGTTGGACCTTCCGAGCAGTACTTC.

This clonotype has just a few counts. This chain connects TRBV3-1 to TRBJ2-1; D gene uncertain. The length of the CDR3 is 16 residues. V was shortened by 2 bases and J by 1 base, with 12 bases between the two germline ends. Germline loops: CDR1 LGHDT, CDR2 YNNKEL (reference sequence). The CDR3 is CASSQYKGRSYNEQFF. For the CDR3, the DNA is TGTGCCAGCAGCCAATACAAGGGAAGGTCCTACAATGAGCAGTTCTTC.

This clonotype was counted between two and nine times. V usage is TRBV20-1 and J usage is TRBJ1-3; D uncertain. Looked up from germline, CDR1 is DFQATT and CDR2 is SNEGSKA (reference sequence). This CDR3 is 16 amino acids long. V lost 0 bases and J lost 0, with 12 bases in between. The chain's CDR3 is CSARDPTESSGNTIYF. CDR3 in DNA: TGCAGTGCTAGAGATCCGACGGAAAGCTCTGGAAACACCATATATTTT.

In this sample, this clonotype is medium-sized (0.01 to 0.1%). This chain joins TRBV6-2 or TRBV6-3 and TRBJ2-5; D ambiguous. V lost 2 bases and J lost 1, with 11 bases in between. The CDR3 covers 15 residues. Germline lookup yields CDR1 MNHEY and CDR2 SVGEGT. CDR3 nucleotide sequence: TGTGCCAGCAGTTACGTAACATCGACCCAAGAGACCCAGTACTTC. It yields the protein CASSYVTSTQETQYF.

This clonotype was seen a handful of times. The V and J genes are TRBV7-9 and TRBJ2-1, with a possible D match to TRBD2 (6 bases). The CDR3 spans 14 residues. Germline V CDR1 and CDR2: SEHNR, FQNEAQ (reference sequence). V shed 5 bases and J shed 7 bases, with 15 bases lying between them. In DNA, the CDR3 is TGTGCCAGCAGCAGTGGGGCGGGGCGTAATGAGCAGTTCTTC. Protein sequence: CASSSGAGRNEQFF.

V gene TRBV12-3 or TRBV12-4 combines with J gene TRBJ1-1; a weak D match, TRBD1 (5 bases). Trimming cost V 0 bases and J 7 bases, with 6 bases left between them. The CDR3 length is 12 residues. This CDR3 is CASSLAGVEAFF. The CDR3 DNA reads as TGTGCCAGCAGTTTAGCAGGGGTTGAAGCTTTCTTT.

This clonotype showed up many times. The DNA for the CDR3 is TGTGCCAGCAGTGTCAGGGGAGGACGTAAAAACATTCAGTACTTC. Protein: CASSVRGGRKNIQYF. The chain carries TRBV12-3 or TRBV12-4 and TRBJ2-4; D tentatively reads TRBD1 or TRBD2 (6 bases each). The CDR3 runs 15 residues. V lost 5 bases and J lost 4, with 15 bases in between.